This T cell receptor beta chain was found in a study of OX40 agonist ivuxolimab in advanced cancers. Study summary: At 82.7% male, the cohort had a mean age of around 56 years, ranging from about 20 to 79.

Sequencing used immunoSEQ multiplex PCR; TCRdb keeps in-frame clones, though not all of them. Among over 100,000 clones listed, about nine tenths were seen once. Comments on this clone: Its antigen is not known.

General observations from the study: Expanded clones tended on average to be more numerous among CD8+ T cells than CD4+.

The sequences come from CD4+ or CD8+ T cells sorted from blood, collected in a trial of the OX40 agonist ivuxolimab. This TCR was sampled from an adult with an advanced solid tumor such as melanoma, head and neck, liver or kidney cancer.

The CDR3 DNA reads as TGTGCCAGCATGATATTGGGCGGGGAGCTGTTTTTT. Amino acids: CASMILGGELFF. This chain joins TRBV28 and TRBJ2-2; the D is unclear. Per the germline V gene, CDR1 is MDHEN and CDR2 is SYDVKM. This CDR3 has 12 amino acids. The V end was cut by 7 bases, the J end by 7 bases, with 10 bases between.